This T cell receptor (beta chain) was sequenced during a study of vaccination and CD4 T cells after COVID-19. Study at large: Samples after vaccination came a median around 70 days past dose two, ranging 14 to 241. Stimulation of cells relied on overlapping spike peptides derived from SARS-CoV-2, HCoV-NL63, HCoV-OC43 and HCoV-229E.

For this clonotype: Its matching antigen is unknown.

Once obtained from cultured CD4+ T cells, the DNA was sequenced using the Oncomine TCR Beta short-read assay. TCRdb reprocessed the PCR reads with MiXCR, giving one entry per CDR3 protein. This sample has 13,000 or so distinct CDR3 sequences, with 56% found just once. This sample's treatment: 10-day PBMC culture with coronavirus spike peptide pools or control peptides (ViraFEST assay). March to December 2020 was the span of positive PCR dates, which predated US Alpha, Beta and Delta variants. Study-wide findings and caveats: The researchers studied relatively few convalescent patients and omitted early post-infection timepoints.

V dropped 8 bases and J dropped 2; count of bases not matched to a gene: 11. The CDR3 extends over 16 amino acids. The V gene's germline CDR1 is KGHSH and CDR2 LQKENI. Sequenced input: CD4+ T cells from blood, cultured in vitro. V usage is TRBV18 and J usage is TRBJ2-5; the match to TRBD1 covers 10 bases. The TCR originated in a human donor who had recovered from COVID-19. CDR3 protein: CASGDRGGTTQETQYF. The DNA for the CDR3 is TGTGCCAGCGGGGACAGGGGAGGCACCACACAAGAGACCCAGTACTTC.